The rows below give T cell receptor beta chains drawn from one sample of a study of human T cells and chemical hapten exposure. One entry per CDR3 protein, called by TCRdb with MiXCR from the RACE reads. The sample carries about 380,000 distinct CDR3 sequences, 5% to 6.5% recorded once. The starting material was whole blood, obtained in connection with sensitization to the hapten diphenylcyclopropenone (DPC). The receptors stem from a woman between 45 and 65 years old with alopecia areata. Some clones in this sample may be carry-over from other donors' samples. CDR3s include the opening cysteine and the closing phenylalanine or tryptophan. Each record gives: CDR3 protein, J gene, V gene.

CDR3aa: CASSVAGGPETQYF
j_gene: TRBJ2-5
v_gene: TRBV9

CDR3aa: CASSQGAGVSYEQYF
j_gene: TRBJ2-7
v_gene: TRBV19

CDR3aa: CASSPYADTQYF
j_gene: TRBJ2-3
v_gene: TRBV5-1

CDR3aa: CASSPGRGGANVLTF
j_gene: TRBJ2-6
v_gene: TRBV18

CDR3aa: CASSLGSGTGSYEQYF
j_gene: TRBJ2-7
v_gene: TRBV7-9

CDR3aa: CASSFTAGGPSYEQYF
j_gene: TRBJ2-7
v_gene: TRBV27

CDR3aa: CAISLAGGVTDTQYF
j_gene: TRBJ2-3
v_gene: TRBV10-3

CDR3aa: CASSAGHLSNQPQHF
j_gene: TRBJ1-5
v_gene: TRBV6-1

CDR3aa: CASSELASGLAYNEQFF
j_gene: TRBJ2-1
v_gene: TRBV25-1

CDR3aa: CASSQDRASPLHF
j_gene: TRBJ1-6
v_gene: TRBV14

CDR3aa: CASSPRGGPDTQYF
j_gene: TRBJ2-3
v_gene: TRBV6-5

CDR3aa: CASRGPAGLNSYNEQFF
j_gene: TRBJ2-1
v_gene: TRBV2

CDR3aa: CASSLAPLNEQFF
j_gene: TRBJ2-1
v_gene: TRBV5-1

CDR3aa: CASSYRALQPQHF
j_gene: TRBJ1-5
v_gene: TRBV6-2/TRBV6-3

CDR3aa: CASSIVDREQYF
j_gene: TRBJ2-7
v_gene: TRBV19

CDR3aa: CATMTSSYEQYF
j_gene: TRBJ2-7
v_gene: TRBV10-3

CDR3aa: CSDLDKSNEQFF
j_gene: TRBJ2-1
v_gene: TRBV29-1

CDR3aa: CASSFWDRAYNEQFF
j_gene: TRBJ2-1
v_gene: TRBV11-2

CDR3aa: CASSLSLGDQETQYF
j_gene: TRBJ2-5
v_gene: TRBV5-1

CDR3aa: CATWGYSNQPQHF
j_gene: TRBJ1-5
v_gene: TRBV6-1

CDR3aa: CASHQDGLRDIQYF
j_gene: TRBJ2-4
v_gene: TRBV5-1

CDR3aa: CASSYTTGAEQYF
j_gene: TRBJ2-7
v_gene: TRBV6-5

CDR3aa: CASRDPRDYQWEQFF
j_gene: TRBJ2-1
v_gene: TRBV7-6

CDR3aa: CASSYRGRTYNEQFF
j_gene: TRBJ2-1
v_gene: TRBV19

CDR3aa: CASSKTVNEKLFF
j_gene: TRBJ1-4
v_gene: TRBV7-9

CDR3aa: CASSYPLGQGSYEQYF
j_gene: TRBJ2-7
v_gene: TRBV6-6